One sample yielded the 20 T cell receptor beta chains listed below, sequenced in a study of T cell clonality in common variable immunodeficiency. This table comes from immunoSEQ multiplex PCR, and its TCRdb copy is limited to in-frame clones, with some not included. Altogether tens of thousands of clones were found in the sample, and no singletons occur. The sequencing sample was made of peripheral blood mononuclear cells. The receptors come from a person aged 18 to 70 in good health.

This clone was seen many times. With the read ending 3 residues before the CDR3 end, the germline J gene is used to fill in that end. This rearrangement joins TRBV4-1 to TRBJ1-6; perhaps TRBD1 as D (6 bases). The CDR3 is 14 residues long. Germline values: CDR1 MGHRA, CDR2 YSYEKL. The CDR3 sequence: CASSQGEGGGALHF. The sequenced CDR3 bases are TGCGCCAGCAGCCAAGGAGAAGGGGGGGGTGCC.

This clone has at least ten counts. Sequencing ends 3 residues short of the CDR3 end; the germline J gene provides the rest. The chain employs TRBV20-1 and TRBJ2-2; D is unclear. This CDR3 has 13 amino acids. Germline V gene data show CDR1 as DFQATT and CDR2 as SNEGSKA (reference sequence). The CDR3 DNA, read in part, is TGCAGTGCTCACGGTGGAACTAATGAAAAG. It codes for CSAHGGTNEK. The whole CDR3 reads CSAHGGTNEKLFF.

This clone appeared many times. The missing CDR3 end, 3 residues past where the read stops, is filled in from the germline J gene. The J gene is TRBJ2-5, the V gene TRBV6-2 or TRBV6-3; D assignment may be TRBD1 or TRBD2 (5 bases each). Germline V gene lookup returns CDR1 MNHEY and CDR2 SVGEGT. Trimming stripped 2 bases from V and 5 bases from J, with 12 bases between. This CDR3 spans 14 amino acids. The chain's CDR3 is CASSYTEGLETQYF. The sequenced CDR3 bases are TGTGCCAGCAGTTACACAGAGGGGCTTGAGACC.

This clone was observed at least ten times. The read terminates 3 residues ahead of where the CDR3 ends, so the germline J gene completes it. The rearrangement links TRBV5-1 to TRBJ1-4, with D maybe TRBD1 (6 bases). CDR1 and CDR2 (germline): SGHRS, YFSETQ. The CDR3 is 13 residues long. V lost 1 base and J lost 5, with 6 bases in between. The CDR3 loop is CASSLTGNEKLFF. The sequenced CDR3 bases are TGCGCCAGCAGCTTGACAGGGAATGAAAAA. Supplemented by reference TRBV5-1 and TRBJ1-4, the full variable domain reads KAGVTQTPRYLIKTRGQQVTLSCSPISGHRSVSWYQQTPGQGLQFLFEYFSETQRNKGNFPGRFSGRQFSNSRSEMNVSTLELGDSALYLCASSLTGNEKLFFGSGTQLSVL.

This clone was seen repeatedly, ten times or more. Read data end 3 residues before the CDR3 end; the end is taken from the germline J gene. The J gene is TRBJ2-4, the V gene TRBV29-1; the D is unclear. Per germline, CDR1 SQVTM and CDR2 ANQGSEA. V was clipped by 6 bases and J by 4 bases, with 13 bases between them. The CDR3 sequence is 13 residues long. The part of the CDR3 DNA that was read is TGCAGCGTCGCCGATATAGTAAAAAACATT. Protein product: CSVADIVKNI. The whole CDR3 region reads CSVADIVKNIQYF. The whole variable domain, filled in from reference TRBV29-1 and TRBJ2-4, reads SAVISQKPSRDICQRGTSLTIQCQVDSQVTMMFWYRQQPGQSLTLIATANQGSEATYESGFVIDKFPISRPNLTFSTLTVSNMSPEDSSIYLCSVADIVKNIQYFGAGTRLSVL.

This clone was detected ten times or more. Coverage ceases 3 residues before the CDR3 finishes, and the germline J gene fills in the end. The rearrangement joins TRBV2 to TRBJ2-3; TRBD2 matches 8 bases. Germline CDR1 SNHLY, CDR2 FYNNEI. The CDR3 has 17 amino acids. The trim removed 7 bases at V and 1 base at J, leaving 13 bases unmatched. The covered CDR3 bases are TGTGCCAGCACTAGATCCTCGAGGCGGGAGGGCACAGATACG. This translates into CASTRSSRREGTDT. The full CDR3 is CASTRSSRREGTDTQYF.

This clone was counted only a few times. The read ends 3 residues before the CDR3 terminus; that terminus is restored from the germline J gene. J is TRBJ1-4 and V is TRBV19; maybe TRBD1 (5 bases). Per the germline V gene, CDR1 is LNHDA and CDR2 is SQIVND (reference sequence). V dropped 5 bases and J dropped 8 bases, with 15 bases sitting between them. The CDR3 is made up of 14 amino acids. CDR3 DNA (partial): TGTGCCAGTAGTTGGGCTCCTCAGGGCGAAAAA. Its protein product is CASSWAPQGEK. The CDR3 as a whole reads CASSWAPQGEKLFF.

For this clone: The read terminates 3 residues ahead of where the CDR3 ends, so the germline J gene completes it. The chain recombines TRBV6-4 with TRBJ2-5; the D gene is possibly TRBD2 (6 bases). The length of the CDR3 is 15 residues. Trimming shortened V by 6 bases and J by 5 bases, and 19 bases separated the two germline ends. Germline-derived CDR1 and CDR2 are MRHNA and SNTAGT. The CDR3 sequence is CASSNQPGVRETQYF. The CDR3 bases that were read are TGTGCCAGCAGCAATCAGCCGGGGGTAAGGGAGACC.

Many counts were recorded for this clone. The read terminates 3 residues before the CDR3 end, so the remaining end is supplied by the germline J gene. V usage is TRBV20-1 and J usage is TRBJ1-2; 10 bases match TRBD1. Trimming at V came to 1 base and at J to 3 bases, leaving 5 bases not matched to a gene. The germline V gene encodes CDR1 DFQATT and CDR2 SNEGSKA (reference sequence). This CDR3 has 15 residues. The CDR3 DNA, read in part, is TGCAGTGCTAGAGGGACAGGGGGGTTATACTATGGC. This sequence encodes CSARGTGGLYYG. The complete CDR3 sequence is CSARGTGGLYYGYTF.

This clone was counted a few times. The read halts 3 residues ahead of the CDR3 end, with the missing end drawn from the germline J gene. This chain joins TRBV19 and TRBJ2-7, with D tentatively TRBD2 (6 bases). V lost 11 bases, J lost 2 bases, and 16 bases lay in between. This CDR3 is built from 13 residues. The germline gives CDR1 LNHDA, CDR2 SQIVND (reference sequence). CDR3 region: CAFSTREAYEQYF. Incomplete CDR3 DNA: TGTGCCTTTAGTACCAGGGAGGCCTACGAG.

This clone showed up many times. The read finishes 3 residues shy of the CDR3 end, and the germline J gene is used to complete it. J is TRBJ2-2 and V is TRBV5-1; D remains unclear. The V end was cut by 9 bases, the J end by 5 bases, with 23 bases between. CDR1 is SGHRS, CDR2 YFSETQ, per germline. The CDR3 is made up of 16 amino acids. The CDR3: CATTLGWPMRTGELFF. CDR3 DNA, as far as it was read: TGCGCCACCACCCTCGGGTGGCCTATGAGGACCGGGGAG.

This clone was detected many times. This CDR3 is CSARLTRDRYQETQYF. The sequenced part of the CDR3 DNA is TGCAGTGCTAGACTAACCAGGGACAGGTACCAAGAGACC. The J gene is TRBJ2-5, the V gene TRBV20-1; the match to TRBD1 covers 8 bases. Sequencing ends 3 residues short of the CDR3 end; the germline J gene provides the rest. Germline CDR1 and CDR2: DFQATT and SNEGSKA (reference sequence). V lost 2 bases, J lost 0 bases, and 8 bases stayed unmatched. There are 16 residues in the CDR3.

This clone was recorded at least ten times. Read coverage stops 3 residues before the CDR3 terminus; the germline J gene supplies the remainder. The gene calls are TRBV7-6 and TRBJ1-2; maybe TRBD1 (5 bases). Germline CDR1 reads SGHVS; CDR2 reads FNYEAQ. With 1 base removed from V and 5 bases from J, the gap between germline ends came to 17 bases. This CDR3 has 16 amino acids. CDR3 amino acids: CASSLGSGGLGYGYTF. Partial CDR3 DNA: TGTGCCAGCAGCTTAGGTTCGGGGGGTTTAGGGTATGGC. Based on the CDR3 plus reference TRBV7-6 and TRBJ1-2, the full variable domain is GAGVSQSPRYKVTKRGQDVALRCDPISGHVSLYWYRQALGQGPEFLTYFNYEAQQDKSGLPNDRFSAERPEGSISTLTIQRTEQRDSAMYRCASSLGSGGLGYGYTFGSGTRLTVV.

In this sample, this clone turned up many times. The CDR3 end falls 3 residues outside the read, so it is completed with the germline J gene. V usage is TRBV13 and J usage is TRBJ2-3; D is perhaps TRBD2 (6 bases). The V and J ends lost 6 bases and 0 bases respectively, with 16 bases between them. The CDR3 sequence is 16 residues long. Germline-derived CDR1 and CDR2 are PRHDT and FYEKMQ (reference sequence). The CDR3: CASRSQRAPSTDTQYF. The sequenced part of the CDR3 DNA is TGTGCCAGCAGATCCCAGCGGGCACCTAGCACAGATACG.

This clone was observed at least ten times. The CDR3 is cut off 3 residues early in the read; its end comes from the germline J gene. The chain employs TRBV5-4 and TRBJ2-3; D is possibly TRBD1 (6 bases). Germline V lookup: CDR1 SGHNT, CDR2 YYREEE (reference sequence). Trimming pared 4 bases from V and 2 bases from J, leaving 14 bases between. The CDR3 runs 15 residues. The covered CDR3 bases are TGTGCCAGCAGCACTCAGGGGACAACCACAGATACG. Encoded protein: CASSTQGTTTDT. The full CDR3 is CASSTQGTTTDTQYF.

This clone showed up many times. The CDR3 sequence: CASSDGTSEANEQFF. The CDR3 DNA, read in part, is TGTGCCAGCAGCGACGGGACTAGTGAGGCCAATGAG. V usage is TRBV9 and J usage is TRBJ2-1; TRBD2 matches 8 bases. The CDR3 goes on 3 residues after the read ends, and that part is filled in from the germline J gene. Germline values: CDR1 SGDLS, CDR2 YYNGEE. The CDR3 consists of 15 residues. Germline trimming cut 3 bases from V and 6 bases from J; bases unmatched to any gene: 8.

Ten or more counts support this clone. The CDR3 is cut off 3 residues early in the read; its end comes from the germline J gene. The V and J genes are TRBV5-1 and TRBJ2-5; maybe TRBD1 (6 bases). This CDR3 spans 13 amino acids. V dropped 7 bases and J dropped 5 bases, with 15 bases sitting between them. Germline-derived CDR1 and CDR2 are SGHRS and YFSETQ. CDR3 DNA (partial): TGCGCCAGCCATCTTGAGGGGGAGGAGACC. Translated, it gives CASHLEGEET. Given in full, the CDR3 is CASHLEGEETQYF.

This clone was recorded a few times. CDR3 amino acids: CASSLDPGTNEKLFF. CDR3 DNA (partial): TGTGCCAGCAGCTTAGACCCGGGGACTAATGAAAAG. The chain couples TRBV11-2 to TRBJ2-2, with TRBD2 matching over 7 bases. The read finishes 3 residues shy of the CDR3 end, and the germline J gene is used to complete it. CDR3 length: 15 amino acids. CDR1 SGHAT and CDR2 FQNNGV come from the germline V gene.

This clone was counted many times. The missing CDR3 end, 3 residues past where the read stops, is filled in from the germline J gene. The chain joins TRBV20-1 to TRBJ2-1; TRBD1 matches at 7 bases. V shed 5 bases and J 4 bases; nucleotides not matched to a gene: 11. In germline, CDR1 is DFQATT, CDR2 SNEGSKA (reference sequence). The CDR3 contains 15 residues. Partial CDR3 DNA: TGCAGTGCTCGGAGCCGGGACAGATATTACAATGAG. It encodes CSARSRDRYYNE. The full CDR3 protein reads CSARSRDRYYNEQFF.

This clone appeared many times. The CDR3 goes on 3 residues after the read ends, and that part is filled in from the germline J gene. The chain uses TRBV19 and TRBJ2-7; a possible D gene is TRBD1 (6 bases). The germline gives CDR1 LNHDA, CDR2 SQIVND (reference sequence). CDR3 length: 14 residues. V gave up 5 bases and J gave up 3 bases, with 14 bases separating them. This chain's CDR3 is CASSAGVGHYEQYF. CDR3 DNA (partial): TGTGCCAGTAGTGCAGGGGTGGGACACTACGAG.